These 22 T cell receptor beta chains were all obtained from the same sample, sequenced in a study of T cell repertoires in ileal Crohn's disease. The repertoire was sequenced with immunoSEQ multiplex PCR; TCRdb's copy has only in-frame clones and lacks some. The sample has some 8,200 clones; 90% to 97% are singletons. The specimen sequenced was ileal tissue. The source is an adult with Crohn's disease.

The V call is TRBV7-8, the J call TRBJ2-7; D may be TRBD1 (6 bases). The V end was cut by 4 bases, the J end by 6 bases, with 13 bases between. Germline lookup yields CDR1 SGHVS and CDR2 FQNEAQ. The CDR3 totals 13 residues. CDR3 region: CASSSSRQAEQYF. DNA for the CDR3: TGTGCCAGCAGCTCTTCCAGACAGGCCGAGCAGTACTTC. Full variable domain (remainder filled in from reference TRBV7-8 and TRBJ2-7): GAGVSQSPRYKVAKRGQDVALRCDPISGHVSLFWYQQALGQGPEFLTYFQNEAQLDKSGLPSDRFFAERPEGSVSTLKIQRTQQEDSAVYLCASSSSRQAEQYFGPGTRLTVT.

The V and J genes are TRBV19 and TRBJ1-2, with 7 nucleotides matching TRBD1. V dropped 5 bases and J dropped 4; count of bases not matched to a gene: 7. CDR3 length: 14 residues. Germline V gene sequence: CDR1 LNHDA, CDR2 SQIVND (reference sequence). The CDR3 reads CASSATGIGYGYTF. The CDR3 coding sequence is TGTGCCAGTAGTGCGACAGGGATAGGCTATGGCTACACCTTC.

The chain links TRBV9 to TRBJ1-2, with D maybe TRBD1 (5 bases). The germline CDR1 and CDR2 sequences are SGDLS and YYNGEE. This CDR3 region has 17 residues. With 0 bases removed from V and 3 bases from J, the gap between germline ends came to 18 bases. This chain's CDR3 is CASSVEQGGALDYGYTF. The CDR3, as DNA: TGTGCCAGCAGCGTAGAGCAGGGAGGGGCCCTCGACTATGGCTACACCTTC. Complete variable domain (other parts from reference TRBV9 and TRBJ1-2): DSGVTQTPKHLITATGQRVTLRCSPRSGDLSVYWYQQSLDQGLQFLIQYYNGEERAKGNILERFSAQQFPDLHSELNLSSLELGDSALYFCASSVEQGGALDYGYTFGSGTRLTVV.

The chain uses TRBV5-4 and TRBJ1-2, with TRBD1 matching over 9 bases. The length of the CDR3 is 16 residues. The V gene end was trimmed by 2 bases and the J gene end by 7 bases; junction bases not matched to a gene: 12. The germline gives CDR1 SGHNT, CDR2 YYREEE (reference sequence). The CDR3 is CASSFPTGTGRGGYTF. The CDR3 DNA is TGTGCCAGCAGCTTTCCAACCGGGACAGGGAGAGGTGGCTACACCTTC.

In nucleotides, the CDR3 is TGTGCCAGCAGCCCTTTGGGGGAGGCCTACGAGCAGTACTTC. It codes for CASSPLGEAYEQYF. The rearrangement joins TRBV6-5 to TRBJ2-7; a weak D match, TRBD2 (6 bases). Germline V gives CDR1 MNHEY, CDR2 SVGAGI. The ends were cut back, 6 bases at V and 2 bases at J, with 14 bases in the middle. This CDR3 is built from 14 residues.

This clone was observed a single time. The chain couples TRBV9 to TRBJ1-2; 7 nucleotides agree with TRBD1. The V gene's germline CDR1 is SGDLS and CDR2 YYNGEE. The V gene end was trimmed by 0 bases and the J gene end by 3 bases; junction bases not matched to a gene: 5. The CDR3 spans 15 residues. The CDR3 DNA follows: TGTGCCAGCAGCGTAGTTCCCAGGGGGGACTATGGCTACACCTTC. Its protein product is CASSVVPRGDYGYTF.

The chain has TRBV9 and TRBJ2-3, with D tentatively TRBD2 (6 bases). V lost 1 base and J 1 base, leaving 13 bases between the germline ends. CDR3 size: 16 residues. Germline-derived CDR1 and CDR2 are SGDLS and YYNGEE. The chain's CDR3 is CASSVTSSKGTDTQYF. CDR3 coding DNA: TGTGCCAGCAGCGTAACTAGCTCAAAGGGCACAGATACGCAGTATTTT.

The chain is built from TRBV6-5 and TRBJ1-2; 9 nucleotides agree with TRBD1. V shed 5 bases and J 7 bases; nucleotides not matched to a gene: 8. CDR1 and CDR2 (germline): MNHEY, SVGAGI. The CDR3 is made up of 14 amino acids. The CDR3 DNA reads TGTGCCAGCAGTCAAACGGGGACAGGGCTTGGCTACACCTTC. Translation: CASSQTGTGLGYTF.

This clone occurred once. The chain couples TRBV7-8 to TRBJ1-2; possibly TRBD1 for D (5 bases). This CDR3 has 15 amino acids. The germline gives CDR1 SGHVS, CDR2 FQNEAQ. Trimming pared 8 bases from V and 5 bases from J, leaving 21 bases between. The CDR3 DNA is TGTGCCAGCCAACCCGCCGCGGGACGGGGATATGGCTACACCTTC. Translation: CASQPAAGRGYGYTF.

The chain combines TRBV11-2 with TRBJ2-2; 7 bases are shared with TRBD1. Germline loops: CDR1 SGHAT, CDR2 FQNNGV. The CDR3 totals 14 residues. J was trimmed by 7 bases and V by 0 bases; bases with no gene match: 2. The CDR3 nucleotides read TGTGCCAGCAGCTTAGAACAGGGGCTCGGGGAGCTGTTTTTT. Protein product: CASSLEQGLGELFF.

This rearrangement joins TRBV4-1 to TRBJ2-7; D call uncertain. The germline gives CDR1 MGHRA, CDR2 YSYEKL. The V end was cut by 0 bases, the J end by 2 bases, with 11 bases between. This CDR3 is built from 15 residues. The CDR3 DNA is TGCGCCAGCAGCCAAGATGGTGGCTCTGCCTACGAGCAGTACTTC. Translated, it gives CASSQDGGSAYEQYF.

V is TRBV5-1 and J is TRBJ1-1, with 7 positions matching TRBD1. The CDR3 has 14 amino acids. CDR1 is SGHRS, CDR2 YFSETQ, per germline. V dropped 5 bases and J dropped 1; count of bases not matched to a gene: 5. In DNA, the CDR3 is TGCGCCAGCAGTTCGGGACAGCCGAACACTGAAGCTTTCTTT. This gives the protein CASSSGQPNTEAFF. Combining the CDR3 with reference TRBV5-1 and TRBJ1-1 gives the whole variable domain KAGVTQTPRYLIKTRGQQVTLSCSPISGHRSVSWYQQTPGQGLQFLFEYFSETQRNKGNFPGRFSGRQFSNSRSEMNVSTLELGDSALYLCASSSGQPNTEAFFGQGTRLTVV.

The V gene is TRBV30, the J gene TRBJ1-2, with 9 bases identical to TRBD1. Germline CDR1 GTSNPN, CDR2 SVGIG (reference sequence). Trimming cost V 3 bases and J 5 bases; bases outside gene matches: 4. The CDR3 spans 13 residues. CDR3 in DNA: TGTGCCTGGAGGGACAGGGGAGAGTATGGCTACACCTTC. Protein product: CAWRDRGEYGYTF.

The genes are TRBV5-1 and TRBJ1-2; perhaps TRBD1 as D (6 bases). CDR1 is SGHRS and CDR2 is YFSETQ in the germline V gene. The CDR3 runs 14 residues. Between the trimmed V and J ends, which lost 5 bases and 2 bases, there was a span of 13 bases. The CDR3 nucleotides are TGCGCCAGCAGGGCAGGGACACAAAACTATGGCTACACCTTC. This encodes CASRAGTQNYGYTF.

This clone occurred once. V gene TRBV9 combines with J gene TRBJ2-5, with D perhaps matching TRBD2 (6 bases). Germline V lookup: CDR1 SGDLS, CDR2 YYNGEE. This CDR3 region has 14 residues. V lost 4 bases to trimming and J lost 4 bases, with 14 bases between them. The CDR3 DNA reads TGTGCCAGCAGCCCCGGGAGCTCAAGAGAGACCCAGTACTTC. Amino acids: CASSPGSSRETQYF.

V and J are TRBV5-5 and TRBJ1-6; 7 bases match TRBD1. The CDR3 spans 14 residues. Per the germline V gene, CDR1 is SGHKS and CDR2 is YYEKEE (reference sequence). J lost 7 bases, V lost 5 bases, and 6 bases had no gene match. This CDR3 is CASSPPGGNSPLHF. In DNA, the CDR3 is TGTGCCAGCAGTCCCCCAGGGGGAAATTCACCCCTCCACTTT.

This chain uses TRBV6-1 with TRBJ2-2; 9 bases are shared with TRBD1. The V segment lost 4 bases and the J segment 4 bases; nucleotides outside the gene matches: 4. Per the germline V gene, CDR1 is MNHNS and CDR2 is SASEGT. The CDR3 length is 15 residues. The CDR3: CASSAGQGPTGELFF. The CDR3 coding sequence is TGTGCCAGCAGTGCTGGACAGGGGCCCACCGGGGAGCTGTTTTTT.

The sample holds one count of this clone. The chain uses TRBV5-1 and TRBJ2-5; no definite D call. Looked up from germline, CDR1 is SGHRS and CDR2 is YFSETQ. The CDR3 has 15 residues. With 4 bases removed from V and 1 base from J, the gap between germline ends came to 14 bases. The CDR3 bases are TGCGCCAGCAGCGGGCTTTTTAATTCCCAAGAGACCCAGTACTTC. Protein product: CASSGLFNSQETQYF.

V usage is TRBV2 and J usage is TRBJ1-5; maybe TRBD1 (5 bases). Trimming shortened V by 6 bases and J by 4 bases, and 22 bases separated the two germline ends. CDR1 SNHLY and CDR2 FYNNEI come from the germline V gene. CDR3 length equals 17 residues. CDR3 DNA sequence: TGTGCCAGCAGCCAAAGGGTGGGTACAGGTATTAATCAGCCCCAGCATTTT. Its protein product is CASSQRVGTGINQPQHF. The entire variable domain, with the rest obtained from reference TRBV2 and TRBJ1-5, is as follows: EPEVTQTPSHQVTQMGQEVILRCVPISNHLYFYWYRQILGQKVEFLVSFYNNEISEKSEIFDDQFSVERPDGSNFTLKIRSTKLEDSAMYFCASSQRVGTGINQPQHFGDGTRLSIL.

The rearrangement links TRBV19 to TRBJ2-1; tentatively, D is TRBD2 (7 bases). The CDR3 covers 15 residues. With 3 bases removed from V and 5 bases from J, the gap between germline ends came to 14 bases. Germline CDR1 LNHDA, CDR2 SQIVND (reference sequence). The chain's CDR3 is CASSMGRGGNNEQFF. For the CDR3, the DNA is TGTGCCAGTAGTATGGGCAGGGGAGGGAACAATGAGCAGTTCTTC.

The chain is built from TRBV5-1 and TRBJ2-1; 10 bases are shared with TRBD2. CDR3 length: 17 residues. CDR1 SGHRS and CDR2 YFSETQ come from the germline V gene. The junction had 12 bases not matched to a gene; V was cut back by 0 bases and J by 9 bases. In DNA form, the CDR3 reads TGCGCCAGCAGCTTGGGAGCCCTAGCGGGGGTTGGTAGTGAGCAGTTCTTC. Amino acids: CASSLGALAGVGSEQFF. Full variable domain (missing parts from reference TRBV5-1 and TRBJ2-1): KAGVTQTPRYLIKTRGQQVTLSCSPISGHRSVSWYQQTPGQGLQFLFEYFSETQRNKGNFPGRFSGRQFSNSRSEMNVSTLELGDSALYLCASSLGALAGVGSEQFFGPGTRLTVL.

This sequence joins TRBV7-8 and TRBJ2-7; TRBD2 matches at 14 bases. Germline assignment: CDR1 SGHVS and CDR2 FQNEAQ. The CDR3 spans 19 residues. With 2 bases clipped from V and 0 bases from J, the junction kept 9 bases outside the gene matches. The CDR3 DNA follows: TGTGCCAGCAGCTTAAAAAGGACTAGCGGGGGGCCAAGCTCCTACGAGCAGTACTTC. Translating gives CASSLKRTSGGPSSYEQYF.